The clone carrying this TCR beta chain was observed a handful of times. As yet, its antigen is unknown. This CDR3 contains 16 residues. V dropped 7 bases and J dropped 10; count of bases not matched to a gene: 18. Germline-derived CDR1 and CDR2 are ENHRY and SYGVKD. The sample belongs to a study of T cell repertoires in cytomegalovirus infection. Turning to the study itself: CMV infection and matching HLA type were both indicated by public TCR beta signatures.

One entry per CDR3 protein, called by TCRdb with MiXCR from the reads. The sample carries around 740,000 distinct CDR3 sequences, 35% recorded once. Study-wide results and caveats: CMV-specific HLA-C-restricted TCR beta clonotypes dominated the ex vivo response. There were carriers of CMV plus the relevant HLA, and cumulative public TCR beta family frequency identified them.

Sequencing input: PBMCs. This chain links TRBV10-3 with TRBJ2-1, with 8 bases lining up with TRBD2. The clonotype was recovered from a human donor in good health (CMV status not recorded). Some clones in this sample may be carry-over from other donors' samples. The DNA of the CDR3 is TGTGCCATCAATGGGGTTTCGGGACTAGGCCACTCGGAGCAGTTCTTC. This encodes CAINGVSGLGHSEQFF.